This paragraph reports one T cell receptor beta chain. The antigen remains undetermined. Trimming removed 7 bases from V and 2 bases from J, with 21 bases in between. CDR3 size: 16 residues. The germline V gene encodes CDR1 MRHNA and CDR2 SNTAGT. This entry belongs to a study of spatial heterogeneity in lung cancer. Study conclusions and caveats: Among blood samples, ubiquitous expanded tumor TCRs appeared more at resection than at follow-up.

All TCR cDNA molecules were individually tagged with a unique molecular identifier. One entry per CDR3 protein results from TCRdb running MiXCR on the 5' RACE reads. The table has about 80,000 distinct CDR3 sequences, about 20% seen once. Time point meaning: sample taken at primary tumor resection. Tumor, nontumor lung or frozen PBMC supplied whole RNA, sequenced without sorting. The donors, roughly 70 patients with untreated early-stage non-small cell lung cancer, provided the samples. The sequencing here drew on PBMCs, taken at surgery. The rearrangement links TRBV6-4 to TRBJ2-7; D is uncertain. The TCR sequence derives from a male donor with early-stage non-small cell lung cancer. The DNA for the CDR3 is TGTGCCAGCACTCAATTCAGGAAGGCAGGAGCCTACGAGCAGTACTTC. This sequence encodes CASTQFRKAGAYEQYF.